The rows below give T cell receptor beta chains drawn from one sample of a study of blood T cell repertoires in COVID-19. Only in-frame clones appear in the TCRdb table, and some are missing; sequencing was by immunoSEQ multiplex PCR. The repertoire holds 200,000 to 250,000 clones, with 65% to 85% as singletons. The specimen was PBMCs or T cells enriched from blood (not recorded which). Every receptor here comes from a middle-aged woman who had recovered from COVID-19. The conserved cysteine and the conserved F or W are not part of the CDR3 here. A D gene is named only where the DNA matches it firmly.

d_call: TRBD1; j_call: TRBJ2-1; v_call: TRBV7-9; cdr3_aa: ASNRDSYNEQF
d_call: NA; j_call: TRBJ1-1; v_call: TRBV7-8; cdr3_aa: ASSLGRRGLGMNTEAF
d_call: NA; j_call: TRBJ2-2; v_call: TRBV28; cdr3_aa: ASSLVAVNTGELF
d_call: NA; j_call: TRBJ2-7; v_call: TRBV19; cdr3_aa: ASSITAGEQY
d_call: NA; j_call: TRBJ1-1; v_call: TRBV6-1; cdr3_aa: ASSEHSSGAEAF
d_call: NA; j_call: TRBJ1-5; v_call: TRBV18; cdr3_aa: ASSPGDQPQH
d_call: NA; j_call: TRBJ2-3; v_call: TRBV4-1; cdr3_aa: ASSPLRGPSTDTQY
d_call: NA; j_call: TRBJ1-2; v_call: TRBV25-1; cdr3_aa: ASSIGGNYGYT
d_call: TRBD2; j_call: TRBJ2-3; v_call: TRBV3-1/TRBV3-2; cdr3_aa: ASSQRGSGKADTQY
d_call: NA; j_call: TRBJ1-2; v_call: TRBV28; cdr3_aa: ASSSPPGSNYGYT